This T cell receptor (beta chain) was sequenced in a study of STAT3 mutations in large granular lymphocyte leukemia. Study information: Over half of T-LGLL patients had one or more immunosuppressive regimens.

Germline lookup yields CDR1 PRHDT and CDR2 FYEKMQ (reference sequence). The CDR3 runs to 16 residues. The V gene end was trimmed by 4 bases and the J gene end by 0 bases; junction bases not matched to a gene: 9. Study-wide results and limits: Every T-cell large granular lymphocyte leukemia patient had at least one immunodominant TCR beta clonotype. In about 35% of the 18 patients, new TCR clonotypes emerged after therapy.

As for this clone: As yet, its antigen is unknown.

Assay used: immunoSEQ multiplex PCR; TCRdb lists only in-frame clones, some missing. The repertoire holds 17,000 or so clones, 84% seen once, with 8.6% in the top ten. The J gene is TRBJ2-7, the V gene TRBV13, with 7 bases matching TRBD1. This receptor was identified in a man aged 45 to 65 with T-cell large granular lymphocyte leukemia. Some clones in this sample may be carry-over from other donors' samples. Source material: peripheral blood mononuclear cells. CDR3 amino acids: CASSSAQGVDSYEQYF. The CDR3 region has the DNA TGTGCCAGCAGCTCCGCGCAGGGGGTCGACTCCTACGAGCAGTACTTC.